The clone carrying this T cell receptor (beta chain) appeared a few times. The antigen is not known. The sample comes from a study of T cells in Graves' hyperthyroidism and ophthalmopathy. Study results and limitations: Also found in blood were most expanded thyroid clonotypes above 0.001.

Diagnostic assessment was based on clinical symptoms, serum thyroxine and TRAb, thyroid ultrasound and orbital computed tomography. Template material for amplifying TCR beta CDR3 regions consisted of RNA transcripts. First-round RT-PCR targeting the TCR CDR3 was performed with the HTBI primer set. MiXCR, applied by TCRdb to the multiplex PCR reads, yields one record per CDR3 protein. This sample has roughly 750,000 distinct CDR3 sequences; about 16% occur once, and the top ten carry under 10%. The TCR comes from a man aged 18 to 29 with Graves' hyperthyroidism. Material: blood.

For the CDR3, the DNA is TGTGCCAGCAACTTCCCAGGATCTGAAGCTTTCTTT. It specifies CASNFPGSEAFF. This chain uses TRBV7-3 with TRBJ1-1; unclear D gene. CDR1 is SGHTA and CDR2 is FQGTGA in the germline V gene. This CDR3 region has 12 residues. V shed 7 bases and J shed 6 bases, with 12 bases lying between them. The variable domain in full, completed from reference TRBV7-3 and TRBJ1-1, reads GAGVSQTPSNKVTEKGKYVELRCDPISGHTALYWYRQSLGQGPEFLIYFQGTGAADDSGLPNDRFFAVRPEGSVSTLKIQRTERGDSAVYLCASNFPGSEAFFGQGTRLTVV.